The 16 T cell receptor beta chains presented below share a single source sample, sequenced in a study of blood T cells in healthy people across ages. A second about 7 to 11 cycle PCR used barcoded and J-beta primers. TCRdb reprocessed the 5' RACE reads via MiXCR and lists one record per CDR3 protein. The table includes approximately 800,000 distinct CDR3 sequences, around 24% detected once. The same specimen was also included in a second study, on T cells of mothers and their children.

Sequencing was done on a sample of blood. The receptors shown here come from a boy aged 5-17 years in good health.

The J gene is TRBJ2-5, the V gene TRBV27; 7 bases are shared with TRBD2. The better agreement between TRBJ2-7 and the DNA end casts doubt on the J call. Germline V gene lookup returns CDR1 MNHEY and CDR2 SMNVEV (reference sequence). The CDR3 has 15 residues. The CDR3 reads CASSPLAVTFYEQYF. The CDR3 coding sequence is TGTGCCAGCAGCCCTCTAGCGGTGACCTTTTACGAGCAGTACTTC.

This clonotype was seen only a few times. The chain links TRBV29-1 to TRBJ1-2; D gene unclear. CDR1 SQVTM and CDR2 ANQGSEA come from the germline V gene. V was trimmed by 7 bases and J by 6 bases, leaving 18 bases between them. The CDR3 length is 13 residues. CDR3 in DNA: TGCAGCGACCTCTCACATCACCCTCATGGCTACACCTTC. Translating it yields CSDLSHHPHGYTF.

The CDR3 loop reads CSASSSGIQETQYF. The CDR3 DNA reads as TGCAGTGCTAGTTCCTCAGGAATCCAAGAGACCCAGTACTTC. The chain uses TRBV20-1 and TRBJ2-5; no clear D. V dropped 3 bases and J dropped 1 base, with 12 bases sitting between them. CDR3 length: 14 amino acids. The germline CDR1 and CDR2 sequences are DFQATT and SNEGSKA (reference sequence).

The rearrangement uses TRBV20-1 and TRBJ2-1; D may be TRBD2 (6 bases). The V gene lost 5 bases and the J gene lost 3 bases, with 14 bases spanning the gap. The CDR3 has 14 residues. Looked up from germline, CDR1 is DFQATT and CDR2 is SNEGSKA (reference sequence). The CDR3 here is CSAEPGLHYNEQFF. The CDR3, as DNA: TGCAGTGCTGAACCGGGACTTCACTACAATGAGCAGTTCTTC.

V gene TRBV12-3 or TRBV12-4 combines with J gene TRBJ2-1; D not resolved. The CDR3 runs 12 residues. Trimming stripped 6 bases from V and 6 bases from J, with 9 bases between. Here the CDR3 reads CASRRTSNEQFF. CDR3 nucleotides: TGTGCCAGCAGACGGACCTCCAATGAGCAGTTCTTC.

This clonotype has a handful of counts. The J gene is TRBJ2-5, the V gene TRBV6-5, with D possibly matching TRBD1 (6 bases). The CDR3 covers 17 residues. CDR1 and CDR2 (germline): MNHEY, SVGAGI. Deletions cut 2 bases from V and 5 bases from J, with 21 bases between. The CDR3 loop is CASSYRQSRTAGETQYF. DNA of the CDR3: TGTGCCAGCAGTTACCGGCAATCCAGGACAGCTGGGGAGACCCAGTACTTC.

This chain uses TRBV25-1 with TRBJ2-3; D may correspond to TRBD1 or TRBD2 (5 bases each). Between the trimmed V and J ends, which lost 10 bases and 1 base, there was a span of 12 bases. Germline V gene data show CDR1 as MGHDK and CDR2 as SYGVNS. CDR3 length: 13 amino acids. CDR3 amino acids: CATFRDGTDTQYF. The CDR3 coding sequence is TGTGCCACTTTCCGGGACGGCACAGATACGCAGTATTTT.

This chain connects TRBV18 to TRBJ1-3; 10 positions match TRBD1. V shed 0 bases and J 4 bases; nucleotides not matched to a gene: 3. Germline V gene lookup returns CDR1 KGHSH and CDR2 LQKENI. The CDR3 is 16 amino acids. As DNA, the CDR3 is TGTGCCAGCTCACCACCGGGACAGGGGCTCGGAAACACCATATATTTT. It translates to CASSPPGQGLGNTIYF.

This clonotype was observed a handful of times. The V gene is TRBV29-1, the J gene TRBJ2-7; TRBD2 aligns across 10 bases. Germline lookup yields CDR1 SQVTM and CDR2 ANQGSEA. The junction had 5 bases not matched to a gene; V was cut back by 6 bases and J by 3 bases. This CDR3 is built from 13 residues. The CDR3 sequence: CSVVTSGFYEQYF. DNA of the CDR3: TGCAGCGTGGTGACTAGCGGGTTCTACGAGCAGTACTTC.

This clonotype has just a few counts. This CDR3 reads CASSLWDRGTEAFF. In DNA, the CDR3 is TGTGCCAGCAGCTTATGGGACAGGGGGACTGAAGCTTTCTTT. V usage is TRBV7-2 and J usage is TRBJ1-1, with TRBD1 matching over 11 bases. The CDR3 has 14 residues. V lost 2 bases and J lost 5; bases outside the gene matches: 1. CDR1 is SGHTA, CDR2 FQGNSA, per germline.

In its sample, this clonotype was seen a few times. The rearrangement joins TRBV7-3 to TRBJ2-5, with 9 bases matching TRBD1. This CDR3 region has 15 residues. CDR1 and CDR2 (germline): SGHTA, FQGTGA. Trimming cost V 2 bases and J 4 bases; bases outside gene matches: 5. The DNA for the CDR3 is TGTGCCAGCAGCTTACAGGGACAGGGTGGAGAGACCCAGTACTTC. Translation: CASSLQGQGGETQYF.

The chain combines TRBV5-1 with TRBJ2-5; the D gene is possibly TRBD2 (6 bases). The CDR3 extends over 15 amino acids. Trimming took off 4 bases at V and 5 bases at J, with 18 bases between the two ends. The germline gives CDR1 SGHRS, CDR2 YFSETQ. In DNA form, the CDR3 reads TGCGCCAGCAGCAAGGAGGGCGGGGCGTATGAGACCCAGTACTTC. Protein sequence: CASSKEGGAYETQYF.

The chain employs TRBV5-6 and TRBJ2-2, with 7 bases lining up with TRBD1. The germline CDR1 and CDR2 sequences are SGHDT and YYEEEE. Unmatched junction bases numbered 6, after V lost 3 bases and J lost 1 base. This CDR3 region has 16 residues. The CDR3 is CASSSDRVGNTGELFF. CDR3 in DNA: TGTGCCAGCAGCTCCGACAGGGTTGGGAACACCGGGGAGCTGTTTTTT.

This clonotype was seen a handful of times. This chain's CDR3 is CASSVSGRRADTQYF. In DNA, the CDR3 is TGTGCCAGCAGCGTTTCCGGGAGGCGGGCAGATACGCAGTATTTT. The V and J genes are TRBV9 and TRBJ2-3; 7 bases are a match to TRBD2. Trimming cost V 2 bases and J 4 bases; bases outside gene matches: 7. The CDR3 loop spans 15 amino acids. Germline values: CDR1 SGDLS, CDR2 YYNGEE.

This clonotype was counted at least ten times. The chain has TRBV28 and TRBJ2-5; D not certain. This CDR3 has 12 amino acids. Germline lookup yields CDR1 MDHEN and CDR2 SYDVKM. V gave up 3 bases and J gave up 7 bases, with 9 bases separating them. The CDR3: CASSFQAGTQYF. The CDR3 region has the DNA TGTGCCAGCAGTTTCCAGGCTGGGACCCAGTACTTC.

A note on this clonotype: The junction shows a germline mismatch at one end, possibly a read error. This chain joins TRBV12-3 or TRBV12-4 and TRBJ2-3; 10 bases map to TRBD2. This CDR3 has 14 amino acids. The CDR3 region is CASNLAGGTNTQYF. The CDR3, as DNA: TGTGCCAGCAACTTAGCGGGGGGCACAAATACGCAGTATTTT.